Below, 22 T cell receptor beta chains from the same sample are listed, as sequenced in a study of blood T cell repertoires in COVID-19. Only in-frame clones appear in the TCRdb table, and some are missing; sequencing was by immunoSEQ multiplex PCR. The sample holds around 130,000 clones, roughly 80% seen once. Specimen: peripheral blood. The receptors shown here come from a woman between 45 and 65 years old with acute or convalescent COVID-19.

This clone was found once. The CDR3: CSVETNRGPNEQFF. CDR3 in DNA: TGCAGCGTTGAGACTAACAGGGGGCCTAATGAGCAGTTCTTC. This chain joins TRBV29-1 and TRBJ2-1; 9 positions agree with TRBD1. V shed 3 bases and J 7 bases; nucleotides not matched to a gene: 7. CDR1 and CDR2 (germline): SQVTM, ANQGSEA. This CDR3 region has 14 residues.

The chain joins TRBV7-9 to TRBJ1-3, with TRBD1 identical over 9 bases. The CDR3 is made up of 13 amino acids. The V segment lost 8 bases and the J segment 7 bases; nucleotides outside the gene matches: 6. The germline V gene encodes CDR1 SEHNR and CDR2 FQNEAQ (reference sequence). The CDR3 region is CASLSGQGNTIYF. The DNA for the CDR3 is TGTGCCAGCTTATCGGGACAGGGCAACACCATATATTTT. The variable domain in full, with the rest retrieved from reference TRBV7-9 and TRBJ1-3, is DTGVSQNPRHKITKRGQNVTFRCDPISEHNRLYWYRQTLGQGPEFLTYFQNEAQLEKSRLLSDRFSAERPKGSFSTLEIQRTEQGDSAMYLCASLSGQGNTIYFGEGSWLTVV.

This clone was detected only a few times. The chain has TRBV16 and TRBJ1-2; tentative D call: TRBD1 (6 bases). V gave up 0 bases and J gave up 4 bases, with 12 bases separating them. Per germline, CDR1 KGHSY and CDR2 FQNENV. This CDR3 has 15 residues. Here the CDR3 DNA reads TGTGCCAGCAGCCAATCTCTAGGGGGTGGCTATGGCTACACCTTC. This codes for CASSQSLGGGYGYTF.

This clone was recorded a few times. The chain joins TRBV4-1 to TRBJ2-7; weak D call: TRBD2 (6 bases). Germline CDR1 reads MGHRA; CDR2 reads YSYEKL. The CDR3 is 13 amino acids. With 4 bases removed from V and 6 bases from J, the gap between germline ends came to 13 bases. CDR3 nucleotides: TGCGCCAGCAGCCCATTGGACGGGGGCGAGCAGTACTTC. Amino acid sequence: CASSPLDGGEQYF.

This chain connects TRBV27 to TRBJ2-3; D call uncertain. Germline-derived CDR1 and CDR2 are MNHEY and SMNVEV (reference sequence). This CDR3 has 13 residues. V was clipped by 1 base and J by 5 bases, with 7 bases between them. The CDR3 sequence: CASSLYSRDTQYF. In DNA, the CDR3 is TGTGCCAGCAGTTTATATTCCCGAGATACGCAGTATTTT.

The CDR3 reads CASSFGTGSTDTQYF. Here the CDR3 DNA reads TGTGCCAGCAGCTTCGGGACAGGGAGCACAGATACGCAGTATTTT. The chain joins TRBV5-6 to TRBJ2-3; 9 positions agree with TRBD1. The CDR3 extends over 15 amino acids. V lost 2 bases and J lost 0; bases outside the gene matches: 1. The germline V gene has CDR1 SGHDT and CDR2 YYEEEE.

The chain employs TRBV15 and TRBJ2-7; 9 positions match TRBD1. The CDR3 is 15 amino acids. CDR1 is LNHNV and CDR2 is YYDKDF in the germline V gene (reference sequence). The V segment lost 0 bases and the J segment 4 bases; nucleotides outside the gene matches: 4. The DNA for the CDR3 is TGTGCCACCAGCAGAGAGACAGGGGGTTCGTACGAGCAGTACTTC. The encoded protein is CATSRETGGSYEQYF.

V and J are TRBV9 and TRBJ1-1, with a possible D match to TRBD1 (6 bases). Trimming took off 1 base at V and 1 base at J, with 32 bases between the two ends. Germline CDR1 is SGDLS and CDR2 is YYNGEE. The CDR3 loop spans 22 amino acids. The DNA of the CDR3 is TGTGCCAGCAGCGTACCGTGGACACAGGGAAGAGATATAGTGAGGGGGAACACTGAAGCTTTCTTT. This sequence encodes CASSVPWTQGRDIVRGNTEAFF.

This chain links TRBV28 with TRBJ1-1, with D possibly TRBD1 on 5 matching bases. Germline CDR1 is MDHEN and CDR2 is SYDVKM. V was pared by 8 bases and J by 1 base, with 14 bases between. The CDR3 covers 14 residues. This chain's CDR3 is CASYLQRGNTEAFF. DNA of the CDR3: TGTGCCAGCTACCTTCAAAGGGGGAACACTGAAGCTTTCTTT.

The chain combines TRBV6-1 with TRBJ2-7, with a weak D call TRBD1 (5 bases). This CDR3 is 17 amino acids long. In germline, CDR1 is MNHNS, CDR2 SASEGT. Trimming pared 2 bases from V and 2 bases from J, leaving 19 bases between. Here the CDR3 DNA reads TGTGCCAGCAGTGAAAAGGGGCCGAGTACACTCACCTACGAGCAGTACTTC. This codes for CASSEKGPSTLTYEQYF.

The chain carries TRBV18 and TRBJ2-2; the match to TRBD1 covers 7 bases. CDR1 is KGHSH and CDR2 is LQKENI in the germline V gene. The CDR3 has 17 residues. V was clipped by 3 bases and J by 0 bases; unmatched bases: 7. The CDR3 DNA is TGTGCCAGCTCACCCCCGACAGGGAATGCGAACACCGGGGAGCTGTTTTTT. Protein sequence: CASSPPTGNANTGELFF. The full variable domain, with the rest looked up from reference TRBV18 and TRBJ2-2, is NAGVMQNPRHLVRRRGQEARLRCSPMKGHSHVYWYRQLPEEGLKFMVYLQKENIIDESGMPKERFSAEFPKEGPSILRIQQVVRGDSAAYFCASSPPTGNANTGELFFGEGSRLTVL.

The chain employs TRBV7-9 and TRBJ1-2, with unresolved D. Trimming pared 6 bases from V and 6 bases from J, leaving 26 bases between. The CDR3 sequence is 17 residues long. The germline V gene has CDR1 SEHNR and CDR2 FQNEAQ (reference sequence). In nucleotides, the CDR3 is TGTGCCAGCAGTTATAGAGGGCGGCAGCCCGAATCTAATGGCTACACCTTC. Translation gives CASSYRGRQPESNGYTF.

The chain carries TRBV5-5 and TRBJ1-1, with D maybe TRBD1 (5 bases). This CDR3 spans 14 amino acids. Germline loops: CDR1 SGHKS, CDR2 YYEKEE (reference sequence). V dropped 1 base and J dropped 4 bases, with 11 bases sitting between them. In nucleotides, the CDR3 is TGTGCCAGCAGCTTGTCCCAGGGCTTCACTGAAGCTTTCTTT. Translation: CASSLSQGFTEAFF.

This chain joins TRBV7-2 and TRBJ1-4; D is unresolved. The CDR3 contains 13 residues. The germline V and J ends were trimmed by 4 bases and 7 bases, with 10 bases remaining between them. The germline CDR1 and CDR2 sequences are SGHTA and FQGNSA. The DNA for the CDR3 is TGTGCCAGCAGCTCCTCCTTGAGTGAAAAACTGTTTTTT. Translating it yields CASSSSLSEKLFF.

In its sample, this clone was seen once. The V and J genes are TRBV7-3 and TRBJ1-1, with D unresolved. This CDR3 comprises 14 residues. Trimming took 2 bases from V and 1 from J, leaving 8 bases between them. Per the germline V gene, CDR1 is SGHTA and CDR2 is FQGTGA. The CDR3 reads CASSLSTKNTEAFF. The CDR3, as DNA: TGTGCCAGCAGCTTATCCACAAAGAACACTGAAGCTTTCTTT.

The table lists this clone with a few counts. The chain employs TRBV28 and TRBJ2-2; D not certain. The CDR3 loop spans 14 amino acids. V was shortened by 10 bases and J by 1 base, with 13 bases between the two germline ends. The germline V gene encodes CDR1 MDHEN and CDR2 SYDVKM. CDR3 residues: CAIPSRLNTGELFF. The CDR3 DNA reads TGTGCCATCCCCAGTCGCCTGAACACCGGGGAGCTGTTTTTT.

This clone was seen a single time. V is TRBV12-3 or TRBV12-4 and J is TRBJ1-5, with D uncertain. With 3 bases removed from V and 5 bases from J, the gap between germline ends came to 8 bases. The CDR3 loop spans 13 amino acids. In DNA form, the CDR3 reads TGTGCCAGCAGTTTTTCGAGGGATCAGCCCCAGCATTTT. Amino acids: CASSFSRDQPQHF.

This clone was seen only once. This chain links TRBV2 with TRBJ1-6, with 7 bases lining up with TRBD1. After removal of 0 bases from V and 8 bases from J, the junction contained 7 bases not matched to a gene. The length of the CDR3 is 16 residues. In germline, CDR1 is SNHLY, CDR2 FYNNEI. This chain's CDR3 is CASSEARGGADSPLHF. The CDR3 region has the DNA TGTGCCAGCAGTGAAGCGCGAGGGGGCGCGGATTCACCCCTCCACTTT.

This clone occurred once. The chain has TRBV5-1 and TRBJ1-1; perhaps TRBD1 as D (5 bases). CDR1 is SGHRS and CDR2 is YFSETQ in the germline V gene. With 5 bases removed from V and 3 bases from J, the gap between germline ends came to 14 bases. This CDR3 has 14 amino acids. The CDR3 nucleotides are TGCGCCAGCAGAAGTACAGGAGGGGACACTGAAGCTTTCTTT. The encoded protein is CASRSTGGDTEAFF.

The table lists this clone with a count of one. The chain links TRBV6-2 or TRBV6-3 to TRBJ2-1; TRBD2 agrees at 11 bases. The CDR3 totals 15 residues. Germline V gene sequence: CDR1 MNHEY, CDR2 SVGEGT. The J segment lost 8 bases and the V segment lost 5 bases, leaving 8 bases of the junction unmatched. For the CDR3, the DNA is TGTGCCAGCAGTGACTTAGCGGGGGGGAATGATGAGCAGTTCTTC. Translating it yields CASSDLAGGNDEQFF.

The V and J genes are TRBV7-6 and TRBJ2-1, with a possible D match to TRBD1 (5 bases). V was clipped by 1 base and J by 0 bases, with 7 bases between them. The CDR3 contains 15 residues. The germline V gene has CDR1 SGHVS and CDR2 FNYEAQ. The CDR3 reads CASSLGDSSYNEQFF. DNA of the CDR3: TGTGCCAGCAGCTTAGGTGACAGCTCCTACAATGAGCAGTTCTTC.

The V call is TRBV19, the J call TRBJ2-3; TRBD2 matches at 8 bases. This CDR3 has 17 residues. V lost 5 bases and J lost 0; bases outside the gene matches: 10. Germline CDR1 and CDR2: LNHDA and SQIVND (reference sequence). Written as DNA, the CDR3 is TGTGCCAGTAGTCCCCCTCCGGGGGGGTATAGCACAGATACGCAGTATTTT. This encodes CASSPPPGGYSTDTQYF.